The 18 T cell receptor beta chains below were found in one sample sequenced in a study of CD8+CD57+ T cells in acquired aplastic anemia. Patients selected for sequencing had displayed CD8+CD57+ cell expansion by flow cytometry. The use of genomic DNA as template underpinned the TCR beta VDJ and CDR3 profiling. TCRdb processed the reads anew with MiXCR; each CDR3 protein has one entry. The sample has 210,000 or so distinct CDR3 sequences; under 55% are singletons. Material for sequencing was sorted CD4+, CD8+, or CD8+CD57+ T cells (not recorded which) from PBMCs. The source of these receptors is a human donor with aplastic anemia.

This clonotype showed up just a few times. The V gene is TRBV28, the J gene TRBJ1-1; the D is unclear. CDR3 length: 14 residues. Germline CDR1 MDHEN, CDR2 SYDVKM. V lost 10 bases and J 5 bases, leaving 20 bases between the germline ends. The CDR3 coding sequence is TGTGCCACCGGGGTGTCGGGAGGTAGGACTGAAGCTTTCTTT. It translates to CATGVSGGRTEAFF.

The rearrangement joins TRBV24-1 to TRBJ1-2; D is unclear. The CDR3 length is 13 residues. CDR1 is KGHDR and CDR2 is SFDVKD in the germline V gene. Trimming removed 10 bases from V and 2 bases from J, with 13 bases in between. The CDR3 reads CATVMPENYGYTF. The CDR3 DNA is TGTGCCACAGTCATGCCAGAGAACTATGGCTACACCTTC.

This clonotype has only one observation. Likely a read error: the CDR3 ends without its conserved phenylalanine or tryptophan. The DNA is left out, because the CDR3 cannot be placed on it with certainty; the CDR3 is given as TCRdb lists it. The chain employs TRBV7-9 and TRBJ1-4. Germline V gene sequence: CDR1 SEHNR, CDR2 FQNEAQ (reference sequence). Including both end residues, the CDR3 is 8 amino acids long. The CDR3 region is CASSDGRV.

In DNA, the CDR3 is TGTGCCAGTAGTATCGGGGAGGGTGGGACCCAGTACTTC. This translates into CASSIGEGGTQYF. The J gene is TRBJ2-5, the V gene TRBV19, with 7 bases that match TRBD2. This CDR3 has 13 residues. Germline lookup yields CDR1 LNHDA and CDR2 SQIVND (reference sequence). V lost 3 bases, J lost 7 bases, and 5 bases stayed unmatched.

The V gene is TRBV5-1, the J gene TRBJ1-5; tentatively, D is TRBD1 (5 bases). Germline V lookup: CDR1 SGHRS, CDR2 YFSETQ. The CDR3 totals 15 residues. V lost 4 bases, J lost 2 bases, and 13 bases lay in between. The CDR3 region has the DNA TGCGCCAGCAGCCCGGGACCGGGCGGCAATCAGCCCCAGCATTTT. Translating it yields CASSPGPGGNQPQHF.

The genes are TRBV7-2 and TRBJ1-2, with D possibly TRBD1 on 5 matching bases. Trimming took 1 base from V and 7 from J, leaving 19 bases between them. The CDR3 consists of 16 residues. The V gene's germline CDR1 is SGHTA and CDR2 FQGNSA. The chain's CDR3 is CASSLVALGTGSGYTF. The CDR3, as DNA: TGTGCCAGCAGCTTAGTGGCCCTCGGGACCGGGAGTGGCTACACCTTC.

This clonotype was seen ten or more times. V is TRBV19 and J is TRBJ1-2; 8 bases align to TRBD1. The CDR3 totals 12 residues. Germline V CDR1 and CDR2: LNHDA, SQIVND (reference sequence). V dropped 9 bases and J dropped 7; count of bases not matched to a gene: 7. This CDR3 reads CASRTGSVGYTF. The CDR3 nucleotides are TGTGCCAGCCGGACAGGGTCGGTTGGCTACACCTTC.

The chain combines TRBV7-8 with TRBJ2-1; D gene unclear. Germline loops: CDR1 SGHVS, CDR2 FQNEAQ. Trimming stripped 1 base from V and 0 bases from J, with 7 bases between. This CDR3 is built from 15 residues. The DNA of the CDR3 is TGTGCCAGCAGCTTAGTGGAGATCTCCTACAATGAGCAGTTCTTC. It yields the protein CASSLVEISYNEQFF.

This clonotype was observed at least ten times. The chain employs TRBV4-1 and TRBJ1-5; 9 bases align to TRBD1. There are 15 residues in the CDR3. The germline V gene has CDR1 MGHRA and CDR2 YSYEKL. V shed 6 bases and J 4 bases; nucleotides not matched to a gene: 7. DNA of the CDR3: TGCGCCAGCAGGCCCACCGGGACAGGGAATCAGCCCCAGCATTTT. This codes for CASRPTGTGNQPQHF.

This clonotype has at least ten counts. This chain links TRBV20-1 with TRBJ2-2; D tentatively reads TRBD1 or TRBD2 (6 bases each). From germline, CDR1 is DFQATT and CDR2 SNEGSKA (reference sequence). The ends were cut back, 3 bases at V and 7 bases at J, with 18 bases in the middle. The CDR3 runs to 15 residues. CDR3 bases: TGCAGTGCTAGCAATACGAGGGGGGAAAGCGGGGAGCTGTTTTTT. This sequence encodes CSASNTRGESGELFF.

The sample holds many counts of this clonotype. The rearrangement links TRBV7-3 to TRBJ2-5; no clear D. CDR3 size: 13 residues. Germline CDR1 reads SGHTA; CDR2 reads FQGTGA. Trimming shortened V by 5 bases and J by 0 bases, and 7 bases separated the two germline ends. The CDR3 DNA reads as TGTGCCAGCAGCCCCCTGAACCAAGAGACCCAGTACTTC. Encoded protein: CASSPLNQETQYF.

Only one count was recorded for this clonotype. This could be a read error, since a much larger clone is one nucleotide away. This rearrangement joins TRBV5-5 to TRBJ2-3, with TRBD1 matching 7 bases. Germline V gene lookup returns CDR1 SGHKS and CDR2 YYEKEE (reference sequence). The length of the CDR3 is 12 residues. The CDR3 here is CAGRGQTDTQYF. The DNA of the CDR3 is TGTGCCGGCAGGGGACAGACAGATACGCAGTATTTT.

This clonotype showed up just a few times. CDR3 nucleotide sequence: TGTGCCACCAGCAGATCGGGCCTCAATTCACCCCTCCACTTT. Protein sequence: CATSRSGLNSPLHF. The chain couples TRBV15 to TRBJ1-6; D gene ambiguous. Germline V gene lookup returns CDR1 LNHNV and CDR2 YYDKDF (reference sequence). This CDR3 has 14 residues. V gave up 2 bases and J gave up 7 bases, with 9 bases separating them.

This clonotype was detected ten times or more. This rearrangement joins TRBV2 to TRBJ1-1; tentative D call: TRBD1 (5 bases). Germline V gene lookup returns CDR1 SNHLY and CDR2 FYNNEI. The CDR3 runs to 16 residues. V lost 7 bases to trimming and J lost 4 bases, with 22 bases between them. CDR3 sequence: CASMGEVLLLATEAFF. CDR3 DNA sequence: TGTGCCAGCATGGGGGAAGTGTTACTTCTCGCCACTGAAGCTTTCTTT.

This clonotype was picked up many times. The chain has TRBV7-6 and TRBJ1-3; 8 nucleotides align to TRBD1. Unmatched junction bases numbered 7, after V lost 5 bases and J lost 4 bases. The CDR3 is 15 amino acids. Germline V gives CDR1 SGHVS, CDR2 FNYEAQ. The CDR3 DNA follows: TGTGCCAGCAGCCATGGACAGGGTATAGGAAACACCATATATTTT. Its translation: CASSHGQGIGNTIYF. The complete variable domain, with remaining parts taken from reference TRBV7-6 and TRBJ1-3, reads GAGVSQSPRYKVTKRGQDVALRCDPISGHVSLYWYRQALGQGPEFLTYFNYEAQQDKSGLPNDRFSAERPEGSISTLTIQRTEQRDSAMYRCASSHGQGIGNTIYFGEGSWLTVV.

This clonotype was counted only a few times. A much bigger clone sits one base away, suggesting this may be a read error. The CDR3 coding sequence is TGCAGCGTCTCGGGGAGGGACACTGAAGCTTTCTTT. Its protein is CSVSGRDTEAFF. The chain is built from TRBV29-1 and TRBJ1-1, with D unresolved. Trimming shortened V by 6 bases and J by 3 bases, and 11 bases separated the two germline ends. This CDR3 has 12 residues. Per the germline V gene, CDR1 is SQVTM and CDR2 is ANQGSEA.

With respect to this clonotype: Germline is not matched at one junction end, which may reflect a read error. V and J are TRBV10-1 and TRBJ2-2; unclear D gene. Germline CDR1 WNHNN, CDR2 SYGVQD (reference sequence). This CDR3 has 11 amino acids. The CDR3 coding sequence is TGTGCCAGCAGCGCTACCGGGGAGCTGTTTTTT. Residues: CASSATGELFF.

J is TRBJ1-2 and V is TRBV20-1; D remains ambiguous. The CDR3 is 11 amino acids. Germline CDR1 and CDR2: DFQATT and SNEGSKA (reference sequence). Between the trimmed V and J ends, which lost 6 bases and 8 bases, there was a span of 13 bases. The CDR3 here is CSAGEGFGYTF. CDR3 DNA sequence: TGCAGTGCCGGAGAAGGGTTCGGCTACACCTTC.